A selection of T cell receptor beta chains follows, all from one sample in a study of glioma-infiltrating T cells after dendritic cell vaccination. Generated by immunoSEQ multiplex PCR, the TCRdb table keeps only in-frame clones and is missing some. The table records roughly 60,000 clones, approximately 86% of them present only once. Specimen: blood, collected after dendritic cell vaccination. These receptor sequences come from a human donor with glioblastoma. The CDR3 runs from the conserved cysteine through the conserved F or W. Fields, in order: clone size, CDR3 length, D gene, J gene, V gene, CDR3 protein, CDR3 DNA. A D gene is named only where the DNA matches it firmly. The size of a clone is reported for some rows only, either as once, few or many, or as a class for expanded clones.

- | 15 | TRBD1 | TRBJ2-1 | TRBV18 | CASSVDRGPYNEQFF | TGTGCCAGCTCAGTCGACAGGGGGCCCTACAATGAGCAGTTCTTC
- | 15 | TRBD1 | TRBJ1-2 | TRBV4-1 | CASSQARGQNYGYTF | TGCGCCAGCAGCCAAGCCAGGGGACAGAACTATGGCTACACCTTC
once | 18 | - | TRBJ2-2 | TRBV9 | CASSGQTGILTNTGELFF | TGTGCCAGCAGCGGTCAGACAGGAATCCTGACGAACACCGGGGAGCTGTTTTTT
- | 17 | TRBD2 | TRBJ2-5 | TRBV7-9 | CASSSWGTSGKTETQYF | TGTGCCAGCAGCTCCTGGGGGACTAGCGGAAAAACGGAGACCCAGTACTTC
- | 15 | TRBD1 | TRBJ1-2 | TRBV5-1 | CASSPLLGQSYGYTF | TGCGCCAGCAGCCCCTTATTGGGACAGTCCTATGGCTACACCTTC
- | 15 | TRBD1 | TRBJ2-7 | TRBV14 | CASSRDRPSAYEQYF | TGTGCCAGCAGCAGGGACAGGCCGAGCGCCTACGAGCAGTACTTC
- | 14 | TRBD1 | TRBJ1-4 | TRBV2 | CASSEGRGTEKLFF | TGTGCCAGCAGTGAGGGCAGGGGGACCGAAAAACTGTTTTTT
- | 15 | - | TRBJ1-5 | TRBV30 | CAWSVPGPNGQPQHF | TGTGCCTGGAGTGTACCGGGTCCTAACGGGCAGCCCCAGCATTTT
once | 15 | - | TRBJ2-7 | TRBV5-1 | CASSPSVSSSYEQYF | TGCGCCAGCAGCCCCAGCGTAAGTAGCTCCTACGAGCAGTACTTC
few | 14 | - | TRBJ2-7 | TRBV7-2 | CASSLQGLSYEQYF | TGTGCCAGCAGCCTTCAGGGTCTCTCCTACGAGCAGTACTTC